The 24 T cell receptor beta chains in this list originate from one sample, sequenced in a study of blood T cell repertoires in COVID-19. Clones were read by immunoSEQ multiplex PCR, and TCRdb kept only the in-frame ones, dropping some. Of approximately 31,000 clones listed, 85% to 95% are singletons. Material: peripheral blood. Receptor source: a human donor in a cohort sampled during active COVID-19.

The chain joins TRBV7-2 to TRBJ2-7; TRBD1 might be the D (6 bases). There are 13 residues in the CDR3. Germline CDR1 SGHTA, CDR2 FQGNSA. Trimming took off 4 bases at V and 3 bases at J, with 10 bases between the two ends. In DNA, the CDR3 is TGTGCCAGCAGCTCCAGGGACAACTACGAGCAGTACTTC. Its protein is CASSSRDNYEQYF. Based on the CDR3 plus reference TRBV7-2 and TRBJ2-7, the full variable domain is GAGVSQSPSNKVTEKGKDVELRCDPISGHTALYWYRQSLGQGLEFLIYFQGNSAPDKSGLPSDRFSAERTGGSVSTLTIQRTQQEDSAVYLCASSSRDNYEQYFGPGTRLTVT.

V usage is TRBV19 and J usage is TRBJ1-2; TRBD1 matches at 7 bases. V was clipped by 7 bases and J by 1 base; unmatched bases: 12. The CDR3 runs 16 residues. Germline V gene sequence: CDR1 LNHDA, CDR2 SQIVND (reference sequence). The CDR3 loop reads CASKGIRQGVNYGYTF. The CDR3 bases are TGTGCCAGTAAAGGGATAAGACAGGGAGTTAACTATGGCTACACCTTC.

The chain carries TRBV6-2 or TRBV6-3 and TRBJ2-7; D not resolved. Trimming shortened V by 4 bases and J by 5 bases, and 12 bases separated the two germline ends. This CDR3 comprises 13 residues. Looked up from germline, CDR1 is MNHEY and CDR2 is SVGEGT. The CDR3 DNA sequence: TGTGCCAGCAGTTCCACAGTAGTCAACGAGCAGTACTTC. Amino acid sequence: CASSSTVVNEQYF.

On this clone itself: The junction departs from germline at one end; a sequencing error may be responsible. The rearrangement uses TRBV27 and TRBJ1-6; 8 nucleotides align to TRBD1. This CDR3 comprises 16 residues. Germline lookup yields CDR1 MNHEY and CDR2 SMNVEV (reference sequence). CDR3 nucleotides: TGTGCCGGCAGGGACAGGTCCCAAACAAACCCTTCACCCCTCCACTTT. Translating it yields CAGRDRSQTNPSPLHF.

The V call is TRBV2, the J call TRBJ2-3; 7 bases are shared with TRBD1. Losses at the gene ends were 5 bases for V and 1 base for J; bases not matched to a gene: 6. Germline V gene data show CDR1 as SNHLY and CDR2 as FYNNEI. CDR3 length: 15 residues. CDR3 DNA sequence: TGTGCCAGCAGTCTACAGGGGTCCGGCACAGATACGCAGTATTTT. This sequence encodes CASSLQGSGTDTQYF.

V is TRBV27 and J is TRBJ1-1; D unresolved. CDR1 and CDR2 from the germline V gene are MNHEY and SMNVEV (reference sequence). V lost 5 bases and J 5 bases, leaving 9 bases between the germline ends. This CDR3 spans 12 amino acids. The CDR3 DNA sequence: TGTGCCAGCAGTCGCTTCGGGACTGAAGCTTTCTTT. Protein product: CASSRFGTEAFF.

The chain couples TRBV5-1 to TRBJ2-3, with 10 bases that match TRBD2. CDR3 length equals 17 residues. Trimming removed 5 bases from V and 5 bases from J; junction bases left unmatched: 14. Germline V gene lookup returns CDR1 SGHRS and CDR2 YFSETQ. The CDR3 protein is CASRLGALAGAIDTQYF. The CDR3, as DNA: TGCGCCAGCAGACTGGGGGCGCTAGCGGGAGCAATAGATACGCAGTATTTT.

The chain combines TRBV27 with TRBJ2-3; possible D gene TRBD2, 7 bases. This CDR3 comprises 14 residues. CDR1 is MNHEY, CDR2 SMNVEV, per germline (reference sequence). V lost 5 bases to trimming and J lost 7 bases, with 16 bases between them. The CDR3 sequence: CASSPLGGGNTQYF. DNA for the CDR3: TGTGCCAGCAGTCCCTTAGGGGGGGGAAATACGCAGTATTTT.

CDR3 sequence (DNA): TGTGCCAGCAGCCGTACAGGGGGAGGGAACACCGGGGAGCTGTTTTTT. Translation: CASSRTGGGNTGELFF. V and J are TRBV28 and TRBJ2-2, with 8 bases identical to TRBD1. CDR1 and CDR2 from the germline V gene are MDHEN and SYDVKM. This CDR3 has 16 amino acids. V lost 6 bases and J lost 1; bases outside the gene matches: 7. Filled out from reference TRBV28 and TRBJ2-2, the complete variable domain reads DVKVTQSSRYLVKRTGEKVFLECVQDMDHENMFWYRQDPGLGLRLIYFSYDVKMKEKGDIPEGYSVSREKKERFSLILESASTNQTSMYLCASSRTGGGNTGELFFGEGSRLTVL.

This sequence joins TRBV7-2 and TRBJ1-6; 8 bases are shared with TRBD1. Germline CDR1 reads SGHTA; CDR2 reads FQGNSA. V was clipped by 4 bases and J by 7 bases; unmatched bases: 3. The CDR3 spans 14 residues. CDR3 residues: CASSSQGANSPLHF. The CDR3 bases are TGTGCCAGCAGCTCGCAGGGGGCGAATTCACCCCTCCACTTT.

The DNA of the CDR3 is TGTGCCAGCAGTTACGGCAGCAATCAGCCCCAGCATTTT. It is translated as CASSYGSNQPQHF. The chain has TRBV6-2 or TRBV6-3 and TRBJ1-5; D gene ambiguous. The V gene lost 2 bases and the J gene lost 1 base, with 3 bases spanning the gap. CDR1 MNHEY and CDR2 SVGEGT come from the germline V gene. This CDR3 comprises 13 residues.

The chain couples TRBV12-3 or TRBV12-4 to TRBJ2-5; TRBD1 agrees at 7 bases. The CDR3 consists of 13 residues. The J segment lost 5 bases and the V segment lost 5 bases, leaving 5 bases of the junction unmatched. CDR3 bases: TGTGCCAGCAGTCGACAGGGACCGGAGACCCAGTACTTC. The encoded protein is CASSRQGPETQYF.

The chain carries TRBV12-3 or TRBV12-4 and TRBJ1-2, with D possibly TRBD1 on 6 matching bases. Trimming removed 3 bases from V and 4 bases from J, with 9 bases in between. This CDR3 comprises 13 residues. The CDR3 sequence: CASSFQGLYGYTF. CDR3 DNA: TGTGCCAGCAGTTTCCAGGGGCTCTATGGCTACACCTTC.

The V and J genes are TRBV6-5 and TRBJ1-2; 7 positions match TRBD1. This CDR3 comprises 14 residues. Looked up from germline, CDR1 is MNHEY and CDR2 is SVGAGI. V gave up 0 bases and J gave up 6 bases; unmatched junction bases: 4. The CDR3 DNA reads as TGTGCCAGCAGTTACTCTTCGACAGGGCATGGCTACACCTTC. It yields the protein CASSYSSTGHGYTF.

The chain combines TRBV27 with TRBJ1-1; D ambiguous. The germline gives CDR1 MNHEY, CDR2 SMNVEV (reference sequence). The CDR3 is 14 amino acids. Trimming removed 0 bases at V and 1 base at J, with 6 bases between. The CDR3 sequence is CASSLSRGNTEAFF. DNA of the CDR3: TGTGCCAGCAGTTTATCCCGGGGGAACACTGAAGCTTTCTTT.

This clone is medium-sized by share. The chain joins TRBV28 to TRBJ2-2, with a possible D match to TRBD1 (6 bases). CDR1 is MDHEN and CDR2 is SYDVKM in the germline V gene. This CDR3 region has 15 residues. Trimming left V 6 bases short and J 1 base short, with 12 bases between. CDR3 sequence: CASRQQGENTGELFF. In DNA form, the CDR3 reads TGTGCCAGCAGACAACAGGGTGAGAACACCGGGGAGCTGTTTTTT.

This clone has a single count. V gene TRBV7-8 combines with J gene TRBJ1-3, with a weak D call TRBD1 (6 bases). The CDR3 has 17 residues. Germline V gives CDR1 SGHVS, CDR2 FQNEAQ. The V end lost 5 bases, the J end lost 0 bases, and 17 bases lay between the germline ends. The CDR3 loop is CASSLTRTAYSGNTIYF. The CDR3 DNA reads TGTGCCAGCAGCCTAACTCGGACAGCATACTCTGGAAACACCATATATTTT.

This chain joins TRBV30 and TRBJ2-1; 13 positions match TRBD2. J gave up 10 bases and V 2 bases, and 5 bases lay outside the gene matches. The CDR3 length is 14 residues. CDR1 and CDR2 from the germline V gene are GTSNPN and SVGIG (reference sequence). The CDR3 sequence: CAWSFGGLAGEQFF. For the CDR3, the DNA is TGTGCCTGGAGTTTTGGGGGACTAGCGGGAGAGCAGTTCTTC.

V usage is TRBV6-6 and J usage is TRBJ2-7; TRBD1 agrees at 10 bases. V shed 4 bases and J 1 base; nucleotides not matched to a gene: 1. Germline values: CDR1 MNHNY, CDR2 SVGAGI (reference sequence). This CDR3 has 14 residues. The CDR3 DNA follows: TGTGCCAGCAGTTGGGACAGGGGATCCTACGAGCAGTACTTC. Its protein is CASSWDRGSYEQYF.

This chain uses TRBV6-5 with TRBJ2-1; the match to TRBD1 covers 8 bases. J lost 10 bases, V lost 0 bases, and 5 bases had no gene match. The CDR3 loop spans 14 amino acids. Germline-derived CDR1 and CDR2 are MNHEY and SVGAGI. The CDR3 nucleotides read TGTGCCAGCAGTTACTCGGACAGGGTTAGGGAGCAGTTCTTC. Translation: CASSYSDRVREQFF.

The chain combines TRBV3-1 (or the pseudogene TRBV3-2) with TRBJ2-1; no clear D gene. Germline values: CDR1 LGHDT, CDR2 YNNKEL (reference sequence). The V end was cut by 1 base, the J end by 0 bases, with 7 bases between. This CDR3 comprises 15 residues. Here the CDR3 reads CASSQVRDSYNEQFF. The CDR3 DNA sequence: TGTGCCAGCAGCCAAGTCCGAGACTCCTACAATGAGCAGTTCTTC.

For the CDR3, the DNA is TGTGCCAGCACCATTACAGGGGGCACTGAAGCTTTCTTT. Translated, it gives CASTITGGTEAFF. This sequence joins TRBV7-2 and TRBJ1-1; 8 bases map to TRBD1. This CDR3 region has 13 residues. V was pared by 7 bases and J by 4 bases, with 5 bases of the junction left unmatched. The germline CDR1 and CDR2 sequences are SGHTA and FQGNSA.

The rearrangement uses TRBV14 and TRBJ1-5, with TRBD1 matching 9 bases. Germline-derived CDR1 and CDR2 are SGHDN and FVKESK. Germline trimming cut 4 bases from V and 7 bases from J; bases unmatched to any gene: 2. CDR3 size: 13 residues. DNA of the CDR3: TGTGCCAGCAGCCTCACAGGGGGCCAGCCCCAGCATTTT. It specifies CASSLTGGQPQHF. Variable domain in full (rest from reference TRBV14 and TRBJ1-5): EAGVTQFPSHSVIEKGQTVTLRCDPISGHDNLYWYRRVMGKEIKFLLHFVKESKQDESGMPNNRFLAERTGGTYSTLKVQPAELEDSGVYFCASSLTGGQPQHFGDGTRLSIL.

The chain carries TRBV19 and TRBJ2-1, with D tentatively TRBD1 (7 bases). The CDR3 extends over 14 amino acids. Germline V gene sequence: CDR1 LNHDA, CDR2 SQIVND (reference sequence). Trimming took off 10 bases at V and 6 bases at J, with 19 bases between the two ends. DNA of the CDR3: TGTGCCACTCGAATCGGGGGACAGTCCAATGAGCAGTTCTTC. Amino acid sequence: CATRIGGQSNEQFF. The full variable domain, with the rest looked up from reference TRBV19 and TRBJ2-1, is DGGITQSPKYLFRKEGQNVTLSCEQNLNHDAMYWYRQDPGQGLRLIYYSQIVNDFQKGDIAEGYSVSREKKESFPLTVTSAQKNPTAFYLCATRIGGQSNEQFFGPGTRLTVL.